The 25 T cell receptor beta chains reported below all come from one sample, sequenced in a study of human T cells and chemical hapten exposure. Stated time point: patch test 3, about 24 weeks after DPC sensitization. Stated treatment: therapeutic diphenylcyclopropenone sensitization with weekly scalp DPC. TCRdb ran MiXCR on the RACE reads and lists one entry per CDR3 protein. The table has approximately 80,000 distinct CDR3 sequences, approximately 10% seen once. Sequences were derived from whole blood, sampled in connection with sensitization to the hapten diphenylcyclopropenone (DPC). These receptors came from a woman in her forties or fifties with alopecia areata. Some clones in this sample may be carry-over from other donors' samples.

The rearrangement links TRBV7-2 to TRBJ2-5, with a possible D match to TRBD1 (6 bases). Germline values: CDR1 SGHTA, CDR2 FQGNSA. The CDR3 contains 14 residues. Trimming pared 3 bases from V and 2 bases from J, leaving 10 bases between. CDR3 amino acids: CASSFDRLQETQYF. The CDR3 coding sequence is TGTGCCAGCAGCTTTGACAGGCTTCAAGAGACCCAGTACTTC. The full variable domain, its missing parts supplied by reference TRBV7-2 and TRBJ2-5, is GAGVSQSPSNKVTEKGKDVELRCDPISGHTALYWYRQSLGQGLEFLIYFQGNSAPDKSGLPSDRFSAERTGGSVSTLTIQRTQQEDSAVYLCASSFDRLQETQYFGPGTRLLVL.

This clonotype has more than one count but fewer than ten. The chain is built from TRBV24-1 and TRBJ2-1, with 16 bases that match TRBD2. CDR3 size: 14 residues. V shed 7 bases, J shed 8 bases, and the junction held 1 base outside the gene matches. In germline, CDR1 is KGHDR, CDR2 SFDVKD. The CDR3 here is CATRGTSGRDEQFF. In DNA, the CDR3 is TGTGCCACCAGGGGGACTAGCGGGAGGGATGAGCAGTTCTTC.

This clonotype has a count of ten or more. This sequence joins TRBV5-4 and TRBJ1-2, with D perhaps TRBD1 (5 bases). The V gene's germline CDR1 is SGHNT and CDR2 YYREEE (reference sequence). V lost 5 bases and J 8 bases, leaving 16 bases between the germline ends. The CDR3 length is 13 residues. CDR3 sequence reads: CASRDTEGLGYTF. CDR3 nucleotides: TGTGCCAGCAGGGATACTGAGGGGCTGGGCTACACCTTC.

The CDR3 region is CASSSSGRATQYF. As DNA, the CDR3 is TGTGCCAGCAGTTCAAGCGGGAGGGCCACGCAGTACTTC. The chain carries TRBV12-3 or TRBV12-4 and TRBJ2-7; 10 nucleotides match TRBD2. The CDR3 extends over 13 amino acids. V was clipped by 4 bases and J by 9 bases; unmatched bases: 6.

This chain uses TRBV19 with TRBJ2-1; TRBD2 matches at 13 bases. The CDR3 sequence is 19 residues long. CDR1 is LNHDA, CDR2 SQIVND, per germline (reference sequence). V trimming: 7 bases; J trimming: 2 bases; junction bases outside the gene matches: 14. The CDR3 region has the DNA TGTGCCAGTACGGGCAGGATTAGCGGACTAGCGGGAGCCTACAATGAGCAGTTCTTC. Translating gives CASTGRISGLAGAYNEQFF.

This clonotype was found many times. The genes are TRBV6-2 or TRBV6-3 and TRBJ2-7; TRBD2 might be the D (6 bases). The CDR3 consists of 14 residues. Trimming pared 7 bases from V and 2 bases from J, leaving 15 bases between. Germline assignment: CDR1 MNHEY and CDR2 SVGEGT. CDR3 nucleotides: TGTGCCAGCATCCCTGGAGGGGTCACCTACGAGCAGTACTTC. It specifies CASIPGGVTYEQYF.

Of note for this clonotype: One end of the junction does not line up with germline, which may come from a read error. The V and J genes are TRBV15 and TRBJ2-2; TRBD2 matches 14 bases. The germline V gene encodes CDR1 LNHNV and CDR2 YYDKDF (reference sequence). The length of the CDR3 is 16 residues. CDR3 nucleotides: TGTGCCTCCAGCACCGGACTAGCGGGAGGATACGGGGAGCTGTTTTTT. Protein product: CASSTGLAGGYGELFF.

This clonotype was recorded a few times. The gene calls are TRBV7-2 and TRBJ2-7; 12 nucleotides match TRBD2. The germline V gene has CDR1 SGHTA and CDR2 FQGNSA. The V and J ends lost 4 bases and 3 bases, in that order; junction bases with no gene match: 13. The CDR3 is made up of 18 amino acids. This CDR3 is CASSSRASGRAGVYEQYF. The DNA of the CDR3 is TGTGCCAGCAGCTCGAGGGCTAGCGGGAGGGCCGGGGTCTACGAGCAGTACTTC.

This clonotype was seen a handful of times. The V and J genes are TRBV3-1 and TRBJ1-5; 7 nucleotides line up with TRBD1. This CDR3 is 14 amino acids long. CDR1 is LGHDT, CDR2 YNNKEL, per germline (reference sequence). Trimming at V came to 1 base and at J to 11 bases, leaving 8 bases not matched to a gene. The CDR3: CASSQGQGGSSQHF. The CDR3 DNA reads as TGTGCCAGCAGCCAAGGACAGGGCGGCTCCTCCCAGCATTTT.

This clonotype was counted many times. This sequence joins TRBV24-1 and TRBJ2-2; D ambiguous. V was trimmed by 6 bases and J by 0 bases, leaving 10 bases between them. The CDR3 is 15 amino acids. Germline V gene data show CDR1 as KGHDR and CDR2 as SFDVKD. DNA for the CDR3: TGTGCCACCAGTCTCGAAGGAGCGAACACCGGGGAGCTGTTTTTT. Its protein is CATSLEGANTGELFF.

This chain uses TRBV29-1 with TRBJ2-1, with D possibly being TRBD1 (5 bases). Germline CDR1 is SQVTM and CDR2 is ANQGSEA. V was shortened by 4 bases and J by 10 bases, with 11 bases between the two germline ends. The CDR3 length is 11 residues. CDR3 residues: CSVAGPREQFF. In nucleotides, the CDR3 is TGCAGCGTTGCAGGGCCCCGGGAGCAGTTCTTC.

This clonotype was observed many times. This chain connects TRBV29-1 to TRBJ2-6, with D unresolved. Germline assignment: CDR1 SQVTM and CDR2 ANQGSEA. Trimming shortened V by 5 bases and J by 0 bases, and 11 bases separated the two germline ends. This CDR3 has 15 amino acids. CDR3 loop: CSVYAQASGANVLTF. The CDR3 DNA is TGCAGCGTTTACGCACAAGCCTCTGGGGCCAACGTCCTGACTTTC.

In nucleotides, the CDR3 is TGCAGTGCTAGAGATCTTTGGGGGACTAGCGGGAGCTCCTACGAGCAGTACTTC. It encodes CSARDLWGTSGSSYEQYF. The chain employs TRBV20-1 and TRBJ2-7, with 14 bases identical to TRBD2. V lost 0 bases, J lost 0 bases, and 7 bases stayed unmatched. CDR1 DFQATT and CDR2 SNEGSKA come from the germline V gene (reference sequence). This CDR3 is built from 18 residues.

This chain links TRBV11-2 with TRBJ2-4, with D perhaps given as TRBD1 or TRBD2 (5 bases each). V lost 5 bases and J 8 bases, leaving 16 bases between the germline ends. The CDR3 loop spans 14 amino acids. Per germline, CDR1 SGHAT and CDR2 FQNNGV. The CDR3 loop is CASSKGTDRDIQYF. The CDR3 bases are TGTGCCAGCAGCAAGGGGACCGACCGCGACATTCAGTACTTC.

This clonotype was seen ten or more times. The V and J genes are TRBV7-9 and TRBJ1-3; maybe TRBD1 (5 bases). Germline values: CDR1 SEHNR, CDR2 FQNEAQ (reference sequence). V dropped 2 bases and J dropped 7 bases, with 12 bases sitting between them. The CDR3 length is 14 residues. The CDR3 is CASSLSAGSNTIYF. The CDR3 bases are TGTGCCAGCAGCTTATCGGCAGGGTCGAACACCATATATTTT. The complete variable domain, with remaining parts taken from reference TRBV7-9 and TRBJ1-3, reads DTGVSQNPRHKITKRGQNVTFRCDPISEHNRLYWYRQTLGQGPEFLTYFQNEAQLEKSRLLSDRFSAERPKGSFSTLEIQRTEQGDSAMYLCASSLSAGSNTIYFGEGSWLTVV.

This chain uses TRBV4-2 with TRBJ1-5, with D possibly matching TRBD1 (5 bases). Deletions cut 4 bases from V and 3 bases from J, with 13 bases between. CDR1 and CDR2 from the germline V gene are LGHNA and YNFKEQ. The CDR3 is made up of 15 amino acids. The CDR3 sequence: CASSLQVSLNQPQHF. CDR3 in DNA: TGTGCCAGCAGCCTACAGGTGTCCCTCAATCAGCCCCAGCATTTT.

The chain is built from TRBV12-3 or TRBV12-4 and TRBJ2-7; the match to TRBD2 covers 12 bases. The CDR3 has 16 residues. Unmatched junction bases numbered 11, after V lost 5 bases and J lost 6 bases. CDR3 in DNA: TGTGCCAGCAGTCACAATCTAGCGGGAGGGCCCGTCGAGCAGTACTTC. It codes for CASSHNLAGGPVEQYF.

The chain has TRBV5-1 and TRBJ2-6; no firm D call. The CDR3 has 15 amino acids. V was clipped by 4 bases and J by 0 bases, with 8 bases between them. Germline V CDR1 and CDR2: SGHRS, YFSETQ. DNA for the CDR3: TGCGCCAGCAGCAAAACGAGCTCTGGGGCCAACGTCCTGACTTTC. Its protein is CASSKTSSGANVLTF.

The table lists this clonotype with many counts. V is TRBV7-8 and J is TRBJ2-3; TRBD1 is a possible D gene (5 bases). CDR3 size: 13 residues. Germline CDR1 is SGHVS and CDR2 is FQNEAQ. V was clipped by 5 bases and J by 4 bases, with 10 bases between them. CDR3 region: CASSIPRADTQYF. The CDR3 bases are TGTGCCAGCAGCATCCCCAGGGCAGATACGCAGTATTTT.

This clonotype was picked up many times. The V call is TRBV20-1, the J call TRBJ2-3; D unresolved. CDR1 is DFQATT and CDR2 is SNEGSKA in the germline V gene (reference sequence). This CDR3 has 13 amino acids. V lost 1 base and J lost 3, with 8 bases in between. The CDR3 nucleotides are TGCAGTGCTAGAGGGTACGGTACAGATACGCAGTATTTT. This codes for CSARGYGTDTQYF.

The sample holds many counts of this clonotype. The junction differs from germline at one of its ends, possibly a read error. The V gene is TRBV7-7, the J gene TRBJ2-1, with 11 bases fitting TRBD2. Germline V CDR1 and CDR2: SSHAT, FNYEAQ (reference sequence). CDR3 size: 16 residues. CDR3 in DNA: TGTGCTAGCAGCTTATCACTAGCGGGGGCGTACAATGAGCAGTTCTTC. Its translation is CASSLSLAGAYNEQFF.

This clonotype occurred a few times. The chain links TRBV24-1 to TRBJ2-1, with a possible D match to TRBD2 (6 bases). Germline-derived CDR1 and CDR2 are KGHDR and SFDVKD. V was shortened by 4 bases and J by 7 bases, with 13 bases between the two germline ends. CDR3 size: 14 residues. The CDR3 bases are TGTGCCACCAGTGACTCTAGCGTCGGGAATGAGCAGTTCTTC. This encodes CATSDSSVGNEQFF.

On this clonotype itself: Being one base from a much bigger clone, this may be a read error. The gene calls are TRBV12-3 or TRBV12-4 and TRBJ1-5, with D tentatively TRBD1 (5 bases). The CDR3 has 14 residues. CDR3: CASSLQGRNQPQQF. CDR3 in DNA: TGTGCCAGCAGTTTACAGGGTCGCAATCAGCCCCAGCAATTT.

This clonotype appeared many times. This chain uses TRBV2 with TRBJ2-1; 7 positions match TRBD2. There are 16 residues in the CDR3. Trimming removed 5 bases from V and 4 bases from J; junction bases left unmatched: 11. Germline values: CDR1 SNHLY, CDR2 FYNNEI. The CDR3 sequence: CASSRAGPGPYNEQFF. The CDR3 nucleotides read TGTGCCAGCAGTCGAGCGGGACCCGGGCCTTACAATGAGCAGTTCTTC.

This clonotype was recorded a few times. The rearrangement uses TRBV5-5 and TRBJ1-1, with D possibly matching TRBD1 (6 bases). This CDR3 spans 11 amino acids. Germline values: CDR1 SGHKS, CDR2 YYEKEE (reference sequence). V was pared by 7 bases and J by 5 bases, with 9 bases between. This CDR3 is CASSGVTEAFF. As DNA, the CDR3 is TGTGCCAGCTCAGGGGTGACTGAAGCTTTCTTT. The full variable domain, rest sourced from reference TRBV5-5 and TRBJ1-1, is DAGVTQSPTHLIKTRGQQVTLRCSPISGHKSVSWYQQVLGQGPQFIFQYYEKEERGRGNFPDRFSARQFPNYSSELNVNALLLGDSALYLCASSGVTEAFFGQGTRLTVV.